These 20 T cell receptor beta chains were sequenced from one sample in a study of technical replicates of blood from a handful of donors. Only in-frame clones appear in the TCRdb table, and some are missing; sequencing was by immunoSEQ multiplex PCR. The sample records approximately 59,000 clones, approximately 83% being singletons. Source material: PBMCs. The source is a human donor in good health. Some clones in this sample may be carry-over from other donors' samples.

The chain recombines TRBV7-8 with TRBJ2-5, with 10 bases aligning to TRBD1. Per germline, CDR1 SGHVS and CDR2 FQNEAQ. The ends lost 5 bases at V and 5 bases at J; junction bases unmatched: 8. The CDR3 length is 15 residues. The CDR3 sequence is CASSTGQGIWETQYF. The CDR3 bases are TGTGCCAGCAGCACGGGACAGGGGATCTGGGAGACCCAGTACTTC. Using reference TRBV7-8 and TRBJ2-5 for the parts outside the CDR3, the full variable domain is GAGVSQSPRYKVAKRGQDVALRCDPISGHVSLFWYQQALGQGPEFLTYFQNEAQLDKSGLPSDRFFAERPEGSVSTLKIQRTQQEDSAVYLCASSTGQGIWETQYFGPGTRLLVL.

The V call is TRBV7-3, the J call TRBJ1-2, with D unclear. The CDR3 covers 11 residues. V was pared by 8 bases and J by 4 bases, with 8 bases between. Germline lookup yields CDR1 SGHTA and CDR2 FQGTGA. CDR3 loop: CASRGSYGYTF. CDR3 sequence (DNA): TGTGCCAGCCGAGGAAGCTATGGCTACACCTTC.

The V and J genes are TRBV6-6 and TRBJ1-5; no clear D. Germline-derived CDR1 and CDR2 are MNHNY and SVGAGI (reference sequence). This CDR3 region has 13 residues. Trimming took off 6 bases at V and 3 bases at J, with 9 bases between the two ends. This CDR3 reads CASSSDFNQPQHF. The CDR3 region has the DNA TGTGCCAGCAGCTCCGACTTCAATCAGCCCCAGCATTTT.

The chain carries TRBV11-2 and TRBJ2-1; 9 nucleotides match TRBD1. Germline V gene data show CDR1 as SGHAT and CDR2 as FQNNGV. The CDR3 contains 15 residues. V trimming: 1 base; J trimming: 6 bases; junction bases outside the gene matches: 4. CDR3 loop: CASSLVTGGSNEQFF. The CDR3 DNA reads as TGTGCCAGCAGCTTAGTCACAGGGGGCTCCAATGAGCAGTTCTTC. The full variable domain, with the rest looked up from reference TRBV11-2 and TRBJ2-1, is EAGVAQSPRYKIIEKRQSVAFWCNPISGHATLYWYQQILGQGPKLLIQFQNNGVVDDSQLPKDRFSAERLKGVDSTLKIQPAKLEDSAVYLCASSLVTGGSNEQFFGPGTRLTVL.

This chain links TRBV15 with TRBJ2-2; the match to TRBD2 covers 10 bases. Germline CDR1 LNHNV, CDR2 YYDKDF (reference sequence). The CDR3 totals 16 residues. The ends lost 1 base at V and 6 bases at J; junction bases unmatched: 5. The DNA of the CDR3 is TGTGCCACCAGCAGAGTACCTAGCGGGAGACCCGGGGAGCTGTTTTTT. This codes for CATSRVPSGRPGELFF.

V usage is TRBV4-1 and J usage is TRBJ1-6; TRBD1 might be the D (5 bases). CDR1 and CDR2 (germline): MGHRA, YSYEKL. The CDR3 is made up of 12 amino acids. V lost 3 bases and J 15 bases, leaving 12 bases between the germline ends. The CDR3 region is CASSHPGGDLHF. CDR3 nucleotide sequence: TGCGCCAGCAGCCATCCCGGGGGGGACCTCCACTTT.

This clone appeared once. The rearrangement links TRBV6-1 to TRBJ1-6; D uncertain. CDR1 and CDR2 (germline): MNHNS, SASEGT. This CDR3 is built from 19 residues. Deletions cut 3 bases from V and 0 bases from J, with 18 bases between. The CDR3 DNA sequence: TGTGCCAGCAGTGACGCCCTTAGACTGCTGAGCTCCTATAATTCACCCCTCCACTTT. Translating it yields CASSDALRLLSSYNSPLHF.

The chain links TRBV30 to TRBJ1-4, with 8 bases matching TRBD1. CDR3 length equals 14 residues. Per the germline V gene, CDR1 is GTSNPN and CDR2 is SVGIG (reference sequence). V was clipped by 2 bases and J by 8 bases; unmatched bases: 7. As DNA, the CDR3 is TGTGCCTGGAGTTCCGGGACAGGCGCAGAAAAACTGTTTTTT. Amino acids: CAWSSGTGAEKLFF.

The chain's CDR3 is CASSSYRDRIYGYTF. CDR3 nucleotide sequence: TGTGCCAGCAGCTCGTACCGGGACAGGATCTATGGCTACACCTTC. The gene calls are TRBV11-2 and TRBJ1-2, with TRBD1 matching over 8 bases. V was pared by 4 bases and J by 4 bases, with 8 bases of the junction left unmatched. This CDR3 region has 15 residues. Germline V gene data show CDR1 as SGHAT and CDR2 as FQNNGV.

J is TRBJ1-1 and V is TRBV5-1; D ambiguous. V shed 7 bases and J shed 3 bases, with 13 bases lying between them. Germline CDR1 SGHRS, CDR2 YFSETQ. The CDR3 extends over 13 amino acids. CDR3 coding DNA: TGCGCCAGCGGCGAGCGCCCGGACACTGAAGCTTTCTTT. Protein: CASGERPDTEAFF.

The rearrangement links TRBV7-8 to TRBJ1-5, with TRBD1 identical over 9 bases. The CDR3 is 15 amino acids. Germline lookup yields CDR1 SGHVS and CDR2 FQNEAQ. V shed 4 bases, J shed 2 bases, and the junction held 3 bases outside the gene matches. In DNA form, the CDR3 reads TGTGCCAGCAGCTCCGACAGGGGGGGCAATCAGCCCCAGCATTTT. It codes for CASSSDRGGNQPQHF.

The rearrangement uses TRBV19 and TRBJ2-2; 8 bases line up with TRBD1. The germline gives CDR1 LNHDA, CDR2 SQIVND (reference sequence). The CDR3 is made up of 14 amino acids. J gave up 8 bases and V 7 bases, and 9 bases lay outside the gene matches. The CDR3 DNA sequence: TGTGCCAGTAAAGGACAGGGAGTTTCTGGGGAGCTGTTTTTT. It specifies CASKGQGVSGELFF.

V and J are TRBV7-2 and TRBJ2-1, with 9 bases fitting TRBD2. V lost 1 base, J lost 1 base, and 5 bases stayed unmatched. Per the germline V gene, CDR1 is SGHTA and CDR2 is FQGNSA. This CDR3 has 17 residues. CDR3 in amino acids: CASSLVPAGGSYNEQFF. Here the CDR3 DNA reads TGTGCCAGCAGCTTAGTTCCAGCGGGAGGATCCTACAATGAGCAGTTCTTC. The entire variable domain, with the rest obtained from reference TRBV7-2 and TRBJ2-1, is as follows: GAGVSQSPSNKVTEKGKDVELRCDPISGHTALYWYRQSLGQGLEFLIYFQGNSAPDKSGLPSDRFSAERTGGSVSTLTIQRTQQEDSAVYLCASSLVPAGGSYNEQFFGPGTRLTVL.

This chain links TRBV30 with TRBJ1-3; perhaps TRBD1 as D (5 bases). This CDR3 contains 14 residues. V was cut by 3 bases and J by 2 bases, with 11 bases left in between. Germline lookup yields CDR1 GTSNPN and CDR2 SVGIG (reference sequence). The CDR3 loop is CAWRRRAAGNTIYF. The CDR3 nucleotides are TGTGCCTGGAGACGCAGGGCTGCTGGAAACACCATATATTTT.

CDR3: CASSPGLAGVGEETQYF. CDR3 in DNA: TGTGCCAGCAGCCCGGGACTAGCGGGGGTTGGAGAAGAGACCCAGTACTTC. The chain employs TRBV13 and TRBJ2-5, with TRBD2 identical over 14 bases. Trimming cost V 5 bases and J 3 bases; bases outside gene matches: 8. Germline loops: CDR1 PRHDT, CDR2 FYEKMQ (reference sequence). The CDR3 contains 17 residues. Looking up the rest from reference TRBV13 and TRBJ2-5 gives the full variable domain: AAGVIQSPRHLIKEKRETATLKCYPIPRHDTVYWYQQGPGQDPQFLISFYEKMQSDKGSIPDRFSAQQFSDYHSELNMSSLELGDSALYFCASSPGLAGVGEETQYFGPGTRLLVL.

The J gene is TRBJ2-3, the V gene TRBV30; D not certain. The germline gives CDR1 GTSNPN, CDR2 SVGIG (reference sequence). Trimming stripped 0 bases from V and 5 bases from J, with 12 bases between. CDR3 size: 14 residues. DNA of the CDR3: TGTGCCTGGAGTGTAGAGGCCTTAAAAGATACGCAGTATTTT. It translates to CAWSVEALKDTQYF.

This chain joins TRBV9 and TRBJ2-1, with TRBD2 matching over 7 bases. This CDR3 comprises 15 residues. Unmatched junction bases numbered 0, after V lost 0 bases and J lost 0 bases. Germline V gene sequence: CDR1 SGDLS, CDR2 YYNGEE. The CDR3 coding sequence is TGTGCCAGCAGCGTAGGGACTAGCTCCTACAATGAGCAGTTCTTC. Protein: CASSVGTSSYNEQFF.

The chain employs TRBV7-6 and TRBJ2-2, with D possibly being TRBD1 (6 bases). Trimming pared 5 bases from V and 6 bases from J, leaving 19 bases between. Germline assignment: CDR1 SGHVS and CDR2 FNYEAQ. The CDR3 has 16 residues. CDR3 region: CASSSTQGLFAGELFF. In nucleotides, the CDR3 is TGTGCCAGCAGCAGTACACAGGGCCTTTTCGCCGGGGAGCTGTTTTTT.

This clone is a singleton in its sample. V is TRBV27 and J is TRBJ2-7; D might be TRBD1 (6 bases). CDR3 length: 14 amino acids. Trimming took off 5 bases at V and 2 bases at J, with 13 bases between the two ends. CDR1 MNHEY and CDR2 SMNVEV come from the germline V gene (reference sequence). The CDR3 loop is CASSGRDTTYEQYF. CDR3 nucleotides: TGTGCCAGCAGTGGTCGGGACACAACCTACGAGCAGTACTTC.

The chain recombines TRBV2 with TRBJ2-2, with D unclear. The germline V gene has CDR1 SNHLY and CDR2 FYNNEI. The V gene lost 2 bases and the J gene lost 7 bases, with 11 bases spanning the gap. This CDR3 has 14 amino acids. The CDR3 loop reads CASSELLSFGELFF. The CDR3 nucleotides read TGTGCCAGCAGTGAACTCCTTTCTTTCGGGGAGCTGTTTTTT.